These 21 T cell receptor beta chains came from one sample sequenced in a study of blood T cells in healthy people across ages. Primed by a sample-barcoded 5' primer and a J-beta primer mix, a second PCR proceeded for about 6 to 12 cycles. MiXCR, applied by TCRdb to the 5' RACE reads, yields one record per CDR3 protein. The sample records 600,000 to 850,000 distinct CDR3 sequences, roughly 43% being singletons. Sequenced sample: blood. The origin of the receptors is a woman aged 55 to 70 in good health.

On this clonotype: This sequence may be a read error, since a much larger clone differs from it by one base. The J gene is TRBJ2-5, the V gene TRBV20-1; D tentatively fits TRBD1 or TRBD2 (6 bases each). The CDR3 loop spans 16 amino acids. Trimming left V 5 bases short and J 11 bases short, with 30 bases between. Per the germline V gene, CDR1 is DFQATT and CDR2 is SNEGSKA (reference sequence). CDR3 sequence: CSAADTRGLIRCEQYF. The CDR3 DNA reads TGCAGTGCTGCCGATACCAGGGGACTCATAAGGTGTGAGCAGTACTTC.

This clonotype was counted between two and nine times. The chain recombines TRBV6-5 with TRBJ1-4; D gene uncertain. The CDR3 totals 16 residues. In germline, CDR1 is MNHEY, CDR2 SVGAGI. The V gene lost 4 bases and the J gene lost 7 bases, with 19 bases spanning the gap. CDR3 sequence reads: CASSSPWEDHGEKLFF. As DNA, the CDR3 is TGTGCCAGCAGTTCCCCTTGGGAAGACCATGGTGAAAAACTGTTTTTT.

This clonotype has at least ten counts. The chain uses TRBV7-2 and TRBJ2-7; either TRBD1 or TRBD2 may fit D (6 bases each). Germline CDR1 SGHTA, CDR2 FQGNSA. V was clipped by 4 bases and J by 0 bases, with 16 bases between them. CDR3 size: 16 residues. The CDR3 is CASSSMRDTFSYEQYF. In nucleotides, the CDR3 is TGTGCCAGCAGCTCGATGCGGGACACTTTCTCCTACGAGCAGTACTTC. The full variable domain, in which reference TRBV7-2 and TRBJ2-7 provide the parts outside the CDR3, is GAGVSQSPSNKVTEKGKDVELRCDPISGHTALYWYRQSLGQGLEFLIYFQGNSAPDKSGLPSDRFSAERTGGSVSTLTIQRTQQEDSAVYLCASSSMRDTFSYEQYFGPGTRLTVT.

The chain carries TRBV6-2 or TRBV6-3 and TRBJ2-7; TRBD1 might be the D (6 bases). This CDR3 comprises 13 residues. With 7 bases removed from V and 4 bases from J, the gap between germline ends came to 14 bases. Germline V gene lookup returns CDR1 MNHEY and CDR2 SVGEGT. DNA for the CDR3: TGTGCCAGCACCCTAAAAGGGGGTTACGAGCAGTACTTC. This gives the protein CASTLKGGYEQYF.

V usage is TRBV20-1 and J usage is TRBJ2-7, with 11 bases fitting TRBD2. This CDR3 comprises 14 residues. CDR1 and CDR2 (germline): DFQATT, SNEGSKA (reference sequence). V lost 5 bases, J lost 2 bases, and 5 bases stayed unmatched. In nucleotides, the CDR3 is TGCAGTGCTCGTTGGACTAGCGGGCCCTACGAGCAGTACTTC. Translated: CSARWTSGPYEQYF.

Turning to this clonotype: Germline and junction disagree at one end, which may indicate a read error. This chain joins TRBV5-1 and TRBJ2-2, with D tentatively TRBD1 or TRBD2 (5 bases each). The CDR3 is made up of 15 amino acids. Germline CDR1 SGHRS, CDR2 YFSETQ. CDR3 residues: CASSPGTVNTGKLFF. The CDR3 region has the DNA TGCGCCAGCAGCCCCGGGACGGTGAACACCGGGAAGCTGTTTTTT.

Only a few counts were recorded for this clonotype. The chain employs TRBV4-2 and TRBJ2-7; D may be TRBD2 (5 bases). The V end lost 0 bases, the J end lost 7 bases, and 16 bases lay between the germline ends. Germline CDR1 LGHNA, CDR2 YNFKEQ. CDR3 size: 15 residues. The CDR3 region is CASSQDGLLRVEQYF. The CDR3 DNA reads TGTGCCAGCAGCCAAGATGGACTGCTACGAGTGGAGCAGTACTTC.

The chain has TRBV12-3 or TRBV12-4 and TRBJ2-7; 8 positions agree with TRBD2. The V segment lost 8 bases and the J segment 7 bases; nucleotides outside the gene matches: 10. The CDR3 spans 13 residues. The CDR3 loop is CASRRAGEEEQYF. In DNA form, the CDR3 reads TGTGCCAGCCGACGAGCGGGAGAAGAAGAGCAGTACTTC.

V gene TRBV6-1 combines with J gene TRBJ2-6, with TRBD1 identical over 8 bases. Germline V gene data show CDR1 as MNHNS and CDR2 as SASEGT. This CDR3 spans 15 amino acids. V trimming: 6 bases; J trimming: 3 bases; junction bases outside the gene matches: 4. The CDR3 bases are TGTGCCAGCAGGGGGACAGGACTTGGGGCCAACGTCCTGACTTTC. Protein: CASRGTGLGANVLTF.

CDR3: CSASRTGGETQYF. The CDR3 DNA reads as TGCAGTGCTTCCCGGACAGGGGGAGAGACCCAGTACTTC. The chain uses TRBV20-1 and TRBJ2-5, with TRBD1 matching over 10 bases. Germline V gene sequence: CDR1 DFQATT, CDR2 SNEGSKA (reference sequence). Unmatched junction bases numbered 4, after V lost 5 bases and J lost 4 bases. The CDR3 sequence is 13 residues long.

The chain joins TRBV15 to TRBJ2-1; the match to TRBD1 covers 7 bases. The assigned J gene may be wrong: the sequence end matches TRBJ2-7 better. The CDR3 runs 15 residues. Looked up from germline, CDR1 is LNHNV and CDR2 is YYDKDF (reference sequence). CDR3 loop: CATSRDRDSAYEQYF. CDR3 DNA sequence: TGTGCCACCAGCAGAGATCGGGACAGCGCCTACGAGCAGTACTTC.

This clonotype was recorded many times. The V and J genes are TRBV7-9 and TRBJ1-2, with 8 bases matching TRBD1. V shed 4 bases, J shed 6 bases, and the junction held 7 bases outside the gene matches. The CDR3 spans 14 residues. Looked up from germline, CDR1 is SEHNR and CDR2 is FQNEAQ (reference sequence). The CDR3 spells CASSWADRENGYTF. The DNA of the CDR3 is TGTGCCAGCAGCTGGGCGGACAGGGAGAATGGCTACACCTTC.

This clonotype was counted ten times or more. The chain employs TRBV7-2 and TRBJ1-1; possibly TRBD1 for D (6 bases). V lost 1 base and J 5 bases, leaving 11 bases between the germline ends. Germline CDR1 SGHTA, CDR2 FQGNSA. The CDR3 spans 14 residues. The CDR3 DNA is TGTGCCAGCAGCTTAGGGGGGCGAGGGACTGAAGCTTTCTTT. It is translated as CASSLGGRGTEAFF.

This sequence joins TRBV4-3 and TRBJ1-4, with a possible D match to TRBD1 (6 bases). CDR3 size: 15 residues. Germline loops: CDR1 LGHNA, CDR2 YSLEER. The V end lost 1 base, the J end lost 4 bases, and 10 bases lay between the germline ends. For the CDR3, the DNA is TGCGCCAGCAGCCAAGGCAGGGGCTATAATGAAAAACTGTTTTTT. As protein: CASSQGRGYNEKLFF.

The chain combines TRBV5-1 with TRBJ2-5; the D call may be TRBD1 or TRBD2 (6 bases each). Trimming removed 4 bases at V and 1 base at J, with 17 bases between. CDR1 SGHRS and CDR2 YFSETQ come from the germline V gene. This CDR3 region has 16 residues. The CDR3 nucleotides read TGCGCCAGCAGCCCCGGGGGCAGGGCTCTCCAAGAGACCCAGTACTTC. Protein product: CASSPGGRALQETQYF.

The chain joins TRBV4-2 to TRBJ2-2; D is uncertain. The V gene lost 5 bases and the J gene lost 5 bases, with 15 bases spanning the gap. CDR1 and CDR2 (germline): LGHNA, YNFKEQ. The CDR3 has 15 residues. CDR3 sequence: CASSWIPGKTGELFF. The CDR3, as DNA: TGTGCCAGCAGCTGGATCCCCGGAAAAACCGGGGAGCTGTTTTTT.

This clonotype showed up just a few times. This could be a read error, since a much larger clone is one nucleotide away. The chain couples TRBV7-9 to TRBJ1-4; 7 nucleotides match TRBD1. The J segment lost 4 bases and the V segment lost 0 bases, leaving 2 bases of the junction unmatched. Germline V gene lookup returns CDR1 SEHNR and CDR2 FQNEAQ (reference sequence). This CDR3 contains 15 residues. The CDR3 sequence: CASSLAGTDNEKLFF. CDR3 DNA: TGTGCCAGCAGCTTAGCCGGGACAGATAATGAAAAACTGTTTTTT.

The chain employs TRBV11-2 and TRBJ2-3; the D gene is possibly TRBD2 (6 bases). The CDR3 has 15 residues. Germline V gene data show CDR1 as SGHAT and CDR2 as FQNNGV. The V and J ends lost 5 bases and 2 bases respectively, with 14 bases between them. CDR3 nucleotide sequence: TGTGCCAGCAGCCCCCGAACGGGGGTCACAGATACGCAGTATTTT. As protein: CASSPRTGVTDTQYF.

The chain has TRBV3-1 and TRBJ2-5; D not resolved. Looked up from germline, CDR1 is LGHDT and CDR2 is YNNKEL (reference sequence). Trimming stripped 5 bases from V and 3 bases from J, with 19 bases between. The CDR3 is 16 residues long. The CDR3 DNA follows: TGTGCCAGCAGCTTAGGTTGGCAGTTGCGTGAAGAGACCCAGTACTTC. Translating gives CASSLGWQLREETQYF.

The CDR3 loop is CASSQERTSENSPLHF. DNA of the CDR3: TGCGCCAGCAGCCAAGAAAGGACATCGGAGAATTCACCCCTCCACTTT. This rearrangement joins TRBV4-1 to TRBJ1-6; D perhaps matches TRBD1 (5 bases). The CDR3 loop spans 16 amino acids. The V gene lost 0 bases and the J gene lost 7 bases, with 13 bases spanning the gap. In germline, CDR1 is MGHRA, CDR2 YSYEKL.

This clonotype was detected only once. The chain couples TRBV20-1 to TRBJ2-7, with D possibly TRBD1 on 5 matching bases. Per the germline V gene, CDR1 is DFQATT and CDR2 is SNEGSKA (reference sequence). V shed 0 bases and J shed 4 bases, with 13 bases lying between them. The length of the CDR3 is 14 residues. The CDR3 sequence: CSARDQGTSYEQYF. DNA of the CDR3: TGCAGTGCTAGAGATCAGGGCACGTCTTACGAGCAGTACTTC.